The 10 T cell receptor beta chains below were found in one sample sequenced in a study of blood T cells in healthy people across ages. The use of a sample-barcoded 5' primer and a J-beta primer mix characterized a second PCR of roughly 6 to 11 cycles. TCRdb re-called the 5' RACE reads with MiXCR, one entry per CDR3 protein. This table holds fewer than 2,000,000 distinct CDR3 sequences, roughly 32% found once. Sequencing was carried out using blood. All receptors derive from a woman in her thirties in good health.

At least ten counts were recorded for this clonotype. The V and J genes are TRBV6-2 or TRBV6-3 and TRBJ2-5; D might be TRBD1 or TRBD2, each matching 5 bases. This CDR3 contains 15 residues. Between the trimmed V and J ends, which lost 3 bases and 0 bases, there was a span of 11 bases. The germline CDR1 and CDR2 sequences are MNHEY and SVGEGT. CDR3 region: CASSYRDAYQETQYF. CDR3 nucleotide sequence: TGTGCCAGCAGTTATCGGGACGCTTACCAAGAGACCCAGTACTTC.

The J gene is TRBJ1-2, the V gene TRBV5-5; unclear D gene. V lost 4 bases and J lost 7, with 20 bases in between. Germline CDR1 reads SGHKS; CDR2 reads YYEKEE (reference sequence). This CDR3 comprises 15 residues. CDR3 residues: CASSPTEASSLGYTF. The CDR3 DNA follows: TGTGCCAGCAGCCCCACTGAGGCGTCGTCCCTTGGCTACACCTTC.

The chain combines TRBV7-9 with TRBJ2-2; a weak D match, TRBD1 (5 bases). In germline, CDR1 is SEHNR, CDR2 FQNEAQ (reference sequence). The ends were cut back, 4 bases at V and 4 bases at J, with 13 bases in the middle. The CDR3 spans 15 residues. CDR3 region: CASSSLSQGTGELFF. CDR3 DNA sequence: TGTGCCAGCAGCTCGCTAAGCCAGGGCACCGGGGAGCTGTTTTTT.

This clonotype was detected ten times or more. The V call is TRBV29-1, the J call TRBJ1-2; a possible D gene is TRBD1 (5 bases). CDR1 and CDR2 from the germline V gene are SQVTM and ANQGSEA. The CDR3 contains 11 residues. The germline V and J ends were trimmed by 4 bases and 5 bases, with 8 bases remaining between them. The CDR3 sequence: CSVVDNYGYTF. CDR3 nucleotide sequence: TGCAGCGTTGTGGACAATTATGGCTACACCTTC.

This sequence joins TRBV5-6 and TRBJ2-3; tentative D call: TRBD2 (6 bases). Germline loops: CDR1 SGHDT, CDR2 YYEEEE. The CDR3 is 16 amino acids. V was cut by 0 bases and J by 2 bases, with 13 bases left in between. The CDR3 reads CASSLVADGVTDTQYF. Here the CDR3 DNA reads TGTGCCAGCAGCTTGGTAGCGGACGGGGTCACAGATACGCAGTATTTT.

This rearrangement joins TRBV6-1 to TRBJ1-5; D is perhaps TRBD1 (5 bases). Trimming pared 1 base from V and 5 bases from J, leaving 15 bases between. CDR1 is MNHNS, CDR2 SASEGT, per germline. CDR3 length equals 16 residues. CDR3 sequence: CASSEVSGAGYQPQHF. The DNA of the CDR3 is TGTGCCAGCAGTGAAGTAAGTGGGGCGGGTTATCAGCCCCAGCATTTT.

This clonotype was counted a few times. The V gene is TRBV24-1, the J gene TRBJ2-3; weak D call: TRBD1 (6 bases). This CDR3 has 12 residues. V lost 5 bases to trimming and J lost 6 bases, with 8 bases between them. The germline gives CDR1 KGHDR, CDR2 SFDVKD. CDR3 sequence: CATSVGADTQYF. DNA of the CDR3: TGTGCCACCAGTGTGGGGGCCGATACGCAGTATTTT.

The genes are TRBV4-1 and TRBJ1-2, with no clear D. With 1 base removed from V and 1 base from J, the gap between germline ends came to 10 bases. From germline, CDR1 is MGHRA and CDR2 YSYEKL. This CDR3 has 15 amino acids. CDR3 sequence reads: CASSQGQEDNYGYTF. CDR3 nucleotides: TGCGCCAGCAGCCAAGGCCAGGAAGATAACTATGGCTACACCTTC.

This clonotype was picked up a small number of times. This chain joins TRBV6-4 and TRBJ2-3, with D possibly TRBD1 on 7 matching bases. Germline CDR1 reads MRHNA; CDR2 reads SNTAGT. Between the trimmed V and J ends, which lost 4 bases and 5 bases, there was a span of 13 bases. The CDR3 is 14 residues long. The CDR3 DNA follows: TGTGCCAGCAGTGCGGCAGGGGGAGGAGATACGCAGTATTTT. Its translation is CASSAAGGGDTQYF.

Many counts were recorded for this clonotype. The J gene is TRBJ2-3, the V gene TRBV7-2; the D is unclear. This CDR3 contains 14 residues. Germline V lookup: CDR1 SGHTA, CDR2 FQGNSA. V shed 5 bases and J shed 1 base, with 10 bases lying between them. DNA of the CDR3: TGTGCCAGCAGCCCCCGTCGTGGCACAGATACGCAGTATTTT. Translation: CASSPRRGTDTQYF.